The rows below give T cell receptor beta chains drawn from one sample of a study of siplizumab effects on memory and regulatory T cells. Assay used: immunoSEQ multiplex PCR; TCRdb lists only in-frame clones, some missing. The sample yields roughly 100,000 clones, roughly 93% seen once. The sequenced sample was CD8+ T cells sorted from blood. All receptors come from a human donor in good health. Each CDR3 is given with its conserved first and last residue.

j_call	v_call	cdr3_aa
TRBJ2-7	TRBV4-2	CASSQDQGAIREQYF
TRBJ1-4	TRBV7-9	CASRLGGGNEKLFF
TRBJ2-1	TRBV4-1	CASSQDRPEQFF
TRBJ2-7	TRBV4-1	CASSQAANSYEQYF
TRBJ1-4	TRBV9	CAPWGTGQRNEKLFF
TRBJ1-1	TRBV2	CASSVPTGTGANTEAFF
TRBJ1-1	TRBV4-1	CASSQGNRGVGTEAFF
TRBJ2-3	TRBV7-3	CASSFTGTSGRYTQYF
TRBJ2-7	TRBV11-3	CASSLEAGARSYEQYF
TRBJ2-7	TRBV30	CAWNPGTSGYEQYF
TRBJ1-1	TRBV5-8	CASSLNRGRKTTEAFF
TRBJ2-5	TRBV5-1	CASSLAGGQETQYF
TRBJ2-7	TRBV14	CASSQDTGTGVPGTYEQYF
TRBJ1-2	TRBV6-5	CASSPGQFNYGYTF
TRBJ2-1	TRBV2	CASRATSGGANEQFF
TRBJ1-1	TRBV4-2	CASSHVGENTEAFF
TRBJ1-5	TRBV9	CASSVDGTSNQPQHF
TRBJ2-5	TRBV7-9	CASSPGLGPQETQYF
TRBJ2-2	TRBV11-3	CASSSRLAGPGELFF
TRBJ2-1	TRBV5-6	CASSLASGLQYWNEQFF
TRBJ1-2	TRBV20-1	CSVSYGYTF
TRBJ2-7	TRBV15	CATSPRQGAWEQYF
TRBJ1-4	TRBV27	CASSSLPGPREGLNEKLFF
TRBJ2-1	TRBV7-3	CASSLLGINEQFF
TRBJ2-3	TRBV6-1	CASSEAPATGDTQYF
TRBJ2-5	TRBV4-1	CASSQDPGSGETQYF
TRBJ1-2	TRBV7-3	CASSLSGEESGYTF
TRBJ1-2	TRBV7-8	CASSLRPGNYGYTF